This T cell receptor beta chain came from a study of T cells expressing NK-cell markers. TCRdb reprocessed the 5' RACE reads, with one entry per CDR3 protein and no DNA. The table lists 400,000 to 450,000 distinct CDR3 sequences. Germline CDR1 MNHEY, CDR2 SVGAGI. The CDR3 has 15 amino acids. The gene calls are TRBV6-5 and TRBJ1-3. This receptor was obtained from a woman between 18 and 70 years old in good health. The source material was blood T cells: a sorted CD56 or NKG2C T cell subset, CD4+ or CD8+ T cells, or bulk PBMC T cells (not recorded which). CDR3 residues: CASSYSRSQGNTIYF.